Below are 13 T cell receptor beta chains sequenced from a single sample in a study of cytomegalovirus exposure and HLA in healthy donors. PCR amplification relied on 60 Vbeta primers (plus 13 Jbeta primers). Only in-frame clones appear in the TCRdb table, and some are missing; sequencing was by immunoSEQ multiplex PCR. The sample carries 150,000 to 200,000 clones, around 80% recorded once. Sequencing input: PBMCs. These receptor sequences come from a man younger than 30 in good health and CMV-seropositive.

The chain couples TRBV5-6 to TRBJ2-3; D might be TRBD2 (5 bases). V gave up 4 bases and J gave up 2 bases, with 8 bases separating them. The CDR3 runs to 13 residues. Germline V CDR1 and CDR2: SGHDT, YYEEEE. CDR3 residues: CASSREHTDTQYF. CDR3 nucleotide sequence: TGTGCCAGCAGCCGGGAACACACAGATACGCAGTATTTT.

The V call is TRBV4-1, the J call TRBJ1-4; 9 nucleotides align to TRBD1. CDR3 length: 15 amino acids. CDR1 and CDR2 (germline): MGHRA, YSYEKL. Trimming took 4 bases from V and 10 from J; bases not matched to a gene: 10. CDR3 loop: CASSRLTGGLAKLFF. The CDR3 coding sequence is TGCGCCAGCAGCCGACTGACAGGGGGACTGGCAAAACTGTTTTTT.

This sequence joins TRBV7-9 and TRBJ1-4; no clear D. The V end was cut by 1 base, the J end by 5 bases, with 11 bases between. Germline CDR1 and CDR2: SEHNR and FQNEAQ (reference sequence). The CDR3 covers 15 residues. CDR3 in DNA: TGTGCCAGCAGCTTAGGAGGCCAGATGAATGAAAAACTGTTTTTT. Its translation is CASSLGGQMNEKLFF.

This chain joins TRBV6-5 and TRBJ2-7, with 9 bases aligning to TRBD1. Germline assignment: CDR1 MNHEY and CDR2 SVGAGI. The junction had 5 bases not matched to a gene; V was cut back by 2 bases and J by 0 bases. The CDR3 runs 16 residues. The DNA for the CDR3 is TGTGCCAGCAGTTACGGACAGGGGTATAGCTCCTACGAGCAGTACTTC. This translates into CASSYGQGYSSYEQYF.

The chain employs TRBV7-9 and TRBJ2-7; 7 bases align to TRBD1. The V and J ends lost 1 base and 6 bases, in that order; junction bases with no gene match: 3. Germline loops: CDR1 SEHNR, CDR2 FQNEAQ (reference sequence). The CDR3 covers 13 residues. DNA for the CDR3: TGTGCCAGCAGCTTAGTCTCAGGGGGCGAGCAGTACTTC. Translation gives CASSLVSGGEQYF.

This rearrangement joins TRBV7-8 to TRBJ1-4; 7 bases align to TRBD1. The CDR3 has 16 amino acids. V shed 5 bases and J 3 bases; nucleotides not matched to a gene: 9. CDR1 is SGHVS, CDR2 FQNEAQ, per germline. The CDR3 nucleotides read TGTGCCAGCAGCCTACGCCGACAGGGCGCTAATGAAAAACTGTTTTTT. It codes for CASSLRRQGANEKLFF. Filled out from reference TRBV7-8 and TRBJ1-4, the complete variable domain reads GAGVSQSPRYKVAKRGQDVALRCDPISGHVSLFWYQQALGQGPEFLTYFQNEAQLDKSGLPSDRFFAERPEGSVSTLKIQRTQQEDSAVYLCASSLRRQGANEKLFFGSGTQLSVL.

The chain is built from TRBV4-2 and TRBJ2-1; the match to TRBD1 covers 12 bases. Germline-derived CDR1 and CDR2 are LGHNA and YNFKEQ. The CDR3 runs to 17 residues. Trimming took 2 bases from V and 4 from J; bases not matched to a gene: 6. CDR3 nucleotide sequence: TGTGCCAGCAGCCAAAGGGGACAGGGGGCAATTTACAATGAGCAGTTCTTC. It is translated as CASSQRGQGAIYNEQFF.

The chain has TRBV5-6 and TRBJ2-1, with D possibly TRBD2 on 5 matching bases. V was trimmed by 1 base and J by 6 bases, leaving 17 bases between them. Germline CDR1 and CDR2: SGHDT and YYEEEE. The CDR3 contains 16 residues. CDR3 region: CASSLIGGLTTNEQFF. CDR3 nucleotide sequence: TGTGCCAGCAGCTTGATCGGCGGACTTACGACCAATGAGCAGTTCTTC.

The CDR3 reads CASSHRRANYGYTF. The CDR3 coding sequence is TGTGCCAGCAGCCACAGAAGAGCTAACTATGGCTACACCTTC. V and J are TRBV7-9 and TRBJ1-2; D is ambiguous. Trimming pared 5 bases from V and 0 bases from J, leaving 10 bases between. CDR1 and CDR2 (germline): SEHNR, FQNEAQ (reference sequence). This CDR3 has 14 residues.

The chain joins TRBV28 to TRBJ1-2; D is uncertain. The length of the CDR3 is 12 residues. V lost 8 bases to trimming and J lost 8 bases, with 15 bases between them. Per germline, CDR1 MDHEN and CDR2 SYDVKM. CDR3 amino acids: CASGRRPSGYTF. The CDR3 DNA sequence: TGTGCCAGCGGGAGACGCCCCAGCGGCTACACCTTC.

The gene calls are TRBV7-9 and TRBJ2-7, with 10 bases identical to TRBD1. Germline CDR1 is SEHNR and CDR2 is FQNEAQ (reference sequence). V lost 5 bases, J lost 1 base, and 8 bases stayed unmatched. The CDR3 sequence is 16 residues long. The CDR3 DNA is TGTGCCAGCAGCCTAAGCACGGACAGGGGGTCCTACGAGCAGTACTTC. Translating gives CASSLSTDRGSYEQYF.

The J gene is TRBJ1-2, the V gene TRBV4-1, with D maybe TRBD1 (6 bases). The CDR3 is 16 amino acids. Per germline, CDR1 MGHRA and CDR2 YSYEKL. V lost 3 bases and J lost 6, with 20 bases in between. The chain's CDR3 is CASSHLGGGLGHGYTF. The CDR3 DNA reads TGCGCCAGCAGCCACCTTGGGGGGGGCTTAGGTCATGGCTACACCTTC.

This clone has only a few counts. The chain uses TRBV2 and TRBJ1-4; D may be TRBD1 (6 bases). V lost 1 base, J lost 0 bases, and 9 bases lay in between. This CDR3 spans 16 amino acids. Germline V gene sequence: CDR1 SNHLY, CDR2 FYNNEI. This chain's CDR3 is CASSEDRAATNEKLFF. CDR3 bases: TGTGCCAGCAGTGAAGACAGGGCTGCAACTAATGAAAAACTGTTTTTT.